Each of the 32 T cell receptor beta chains below was sequenced from the same sample in a study of blood T cells in healthy people across ages. A sample-barcoded 5' primer and a J-beta primer mix were used in a second PCR of about 7 to 12 cycles. From the 5' RACE reads, TCRdb called clonotypes with MiXCR, one entry per CDR3 protein. Of fewer than 2 million distinct CDR3 sequences in the sample, about two fifths were seen once. The sample was blood. Receptor source: a human donor in good health.

The J gene is TRBJ2-5, the V gene TRBV6-6; no firm D call. V shed 2 bases and J shed 4 bases, with 14 bases lying between them. The CDR3 has 15 amino acids. CDR1 and CDR2 from the germline V gene are MNHNY and SVGAGI (reference sequence). The CDR3 coding sequence is TGTGCCAGCAGTTACGGTCAGACTCCCGGAGAGACCCAGTACTTC. It encodes CASSYGQTPGETQYF.

The J gene is TRBJ1-6, the V gene TRBV9; a weak D match, TRBD1 (5 bases). The CDR3 length is 17 residues. V was shortened by 4 bases and J by 5 bases, with 19 bases between the two germline ends. Per the germline V gene, CDR1 is SGDLS and CDR2 is YYNGEE. Here the CDR3 reads CASSPFQGLKNNSPLHF. The CDR3 DNA sequence: TGTGCCAGCAGCCCTTTTCAGGGTTTAAAGAATAATTCACCCCTCCACTTT.

This chain uses TRBV29-1 with TRBJ2-7, with TRBD2 identical over 13 bases. The J call may be wrong; the DNA end is better matched by TRBJ2-5. This CDR3 has 14 residues. Germline CDR1 and CDR2: SQVTM and ANQGSEA. CDR3 coding DNA: TGCAGCGTATCCGGGACTAGCGGGGCAGAGACCCAGTACTTC. Translated, it gives CSVSGTSGAETQYF.

V usage is TRBV9 and J usage is TRBJ1-1; 8 bases match TRBD1. The CDR3 sequence is 13 residues long. V lost 4 bases and J lost 6; bases outside the gene matches: 5. In germline, CDR1 is SGDLS, CDR2 YYNGEE. The CDR3 is CASSPQGEAEAFF. DNA of the CDR3: TGTGCCAGCAGCCCACAGGGGGAGGCTGAAGCTTTCTTT. Full variable domain (outside the CDR3, taken from reference TRBV9 and TRBJ1-1): DSGVTQTPKHLITATGQRVTLRCSPRSGDLSVYWYQQSLDQGLQFLIQYYNGEERAKGNILERFSAQQFPDLHSELNLSSLELGDSALYFCASSPQGEAEAFFGQGTRLTVV.

This clonotype has just a few counts. The V call is TRBV5-1, the J call TRBJ1-2; 11 bases fit TRBD1. The CDR3 contains 14 residues. The junction had 5 bases not matched to a gene; V was cut back by 4 bases and J by 6 bases. Germline V gene sequence: CDR1 SGHRS, CDR2 YFSETQ. The CDR3 is CASSKGTGGDGYTF. In nucleotides, the CDR3 is TGCGCCAGCAGCAAGGGGACAGGGGGGGATGGCTACACCTTC.

V gene TRBV7-9 combines with J gene TRBJ1-6; the match to TRBD1 covers 7 bases. Germline lookup yields CDR1 SEHNR and CDR2 FQNEAQ (reference sequence). This CDR3 region has 15 residues. J gave up 9 bases and V 5 bases, and 10 bases lay outside the gene matches. CDR3 nucleotide sequence: TGTGCCAGCAGCCCCAACCCAGCAGGGGGTTCACCCCTCCACTTT. Translating gives CASSPNPAGGSPLHF.

The rearrangement links TRBV4-3 to TRBJ1-2; no clear D. CDR1 and CDR2 from the germline V gene are LGHNA and YSLEER. The CDR3 covers 13 residues. Trimming cost V 1 base and J 2 bases, with 5 bases left between them. CDR3 residues: CASSQARNYGYTF. CDR3 in DNA: TGCGCCAGCAGCCAAGCAAGAAACTATGGCTACACCTTC.

This clonotype was observed a few times. The rearrangement links TRBV14 to TRBJ2-1; 12 nucleotides agree with TRBD1. Unmatched junction bases numbered 4, after V lost 3 bases and J lost 4 bases. This CDR3 region has 16 residues. Germline values: CDR1 SGHDN, CDR2 FVKESK. CDR3 in amino acids: CASSQPGQGAYNEQFF. The DNA for the CDR3 is TGTGCCAGCAGCCAGCCGGGACAGGGGGCATACAATGAGCAGTTCTTC.

The chain combines TRBV7-2 with TRBJ1-4; 11 positions agree with TRBD1. CDR1 and CDR2 from the germline V gene are SGHTA and FQGNSA. This CDR3 is built from 16 residues. V trimming: 1 base; J trimming: 8 bases; junction bases outside the gene matches: 6. The CDR3: CASSLVFGQGAEKLFF. CDR3 nucleotide sequence: TGTGCCAGCAGCTTAGTATTCGGACAGGGGGCCGAAAAACTGTTTTTT.

This clonotype was observed a single time. This sequence joins TRBV12-3 or TRBV12-4 and TRBJ2-1; D is possibly TRBD2 (7 bases). Trimming cost V 8 bases and J 4 bases, with 27 bases left between them. CDR3 length: 18 amino acids. CDR3 nucleotides: TGTGCCAGCGCCTCCGGGCGGGGGAGCTTTAGGGGGTACAATGAGCAGTTCTTC. The encoded protein is CASASGRGSFRGYNEQFF.

The chain couples TRBV7-8 to TRBJ2-5, with 13 bases lining up with TRBD2. CDR3 size: 17 residues. Losses at the gene ends were 4 bases for V and 1 base for J; bases not matched to a gene: 6. Per the germline V gene, CDR1 is SGHVS and CDR2 is FQNEAQ. The CDR3 DNA is TGTGCCAGCAGCTCGGGACTAGCGGGGACGACCCAAGAGACCCAGTACTTC. Its protein is CASSSGLAGTTQETQYF.

This clonotype was detected only a few times. A single base separates this from a much larger clone, so it may be a read error. The J gene is TRBJ2-1, the V gene TRBV6-5; 10 bases are a match to TRBD2. The V segment lost 8 bases and the J segment 1 base; nucleotides outside the gene matches: 5. The CDR3 extends over 15 amino acids. The germline CDR1 and CDR2 sequences are MNHEY and SVGAGI. The CDR3 sequence: CASGPSGGSYNEQFF. CDR3 in DNA: TGTGCCAGCGGCCCTAGCGGGGGATCCTACAATGAGCAGTTCTTC.

A single count supports this clonotype. The rearrangement links TRBV19 to TRBJ2-1; 9 nucleotides agree with TRBD2. CDR1 is LNHDA and CDR2 is SQIVND in the germline V gene (reference sequence). The CDR3 loop spans 15 amino acids. Unmatched junction bases numbered 3, after V lost 4 bases and J lost 2 bases. CDR3 amino acids: CASSTRLAAYNEQFF. CDR3 in DNA: TGTGCCAGTAGTACCCGACTAGCGGCCTACAATGAGCAGTTCTTC.

V gene TRBV20-1 combines with J gene TRBJ1-1; 7 nucleotides align to TRBD1. The CDR3 runs 15 residues. Germline loops: CDR1 DFQATT, CDR2 SNEGSKA (reference sequence). The V segment lost 3 bases and the J segment 0 bases; nucleotides outside the gene matches: 7. Here the CDR3 DNA reads TGCAGTGCTAGGGGAGGGACAGCCCTGAACACTGAAGCTTTCTTT. Protein sequence: CSARGGTALNTEAFF.

The chain recombines TRBV10-3 with TRBJ1-6; 7 bases agree with TRBD1. The CDR3 loop spans 15 amino acids. V was clipped by 6 bases and J by 7 bases; unmatched bases: 9. Germline CDR1 is ENHRY and CDR2 is SYGVKD. The CDR3 nucleotides are TGTGCCATCAGCTCCGACAGGGCTAGAAATTCACCCCTCCACTTT. This codes for CAISSDRARNSPLHF.

The sample holds one count of this clonotype. The chain is built from TRBV2 and TRBJ1-2; D remains ambiguous. CDR3 length equals 10 residues. Trimming stripped 7 bases from V and 4 bases from J, with 4 bases between. Germline V gives CDR1 SNHLY, CDR2 FYNNEI. CDR3 loop: CASNTYGYTF. The CDR3 DNA sequence: TGTGCCAGCAACACCTATGGCTACACCTTC. The full variable domain, its missing parts supplied by reference TRBV2 and TRBJ1-2, is EPEVTQTPSHQVTQMGQEVILRCVPISNHLYFYWYRQILGQKVEFLVSFYNNEISEKSEIFDDQFSVERPDGSNFTLKIRSTKLEDSAMYFCASNTYGYTFGSGTRLTVV.

This clonotype was recorded only once. The chain employs TRBV11-2 and TRBJ2-1; 10 bases match TRBD1. Germline-derived CDR1 and CDR2 are SGHAT and FQNNGV. The CDR3 has 16 amino acids. V lost 6 bases to trimming and J lost 2 bases; unmatched junction nucleotides: 7. The CDR3, as DNA: TGTGCCAGCAGGACCGGGACAGGGGAAGCCTACAATGAGCAGTTCTTC. This sequence encodes CASRTGTGEAYNEQFF.

The sample holds a few counts of this clonotype. The chain carries TRBV12-3 or TRBV12-4 and TRBJ2-7, with TRBD2 matching 16 bases. V gave up 5 bases and J gave up 0 bases; unmatched junction bases: 4. The CDR3 sequence is 17 residues long. The chain's CDR3 is CASSMGLAGGFSYEQYF. The CDR3 DNA reads TGTGCCAGCAGTATGGGACTAGCGGGGGGGTTCTCCTACGAGCAGTACTTC.

The chain carries TRBV20-1 and TRBJ2-1, with D possibly being TRBD1 (6 bases). The CDR3 has 13 amino acids. V shed 5 bases and J shed 0 bases, with 8 bases lying between them. CDR1 DFQATT and CDR2 SNEGSKA come from the germline V gene (reference sequence). The CDR3 sequence: CSADRRSYNEQFF. In DNA form, the CDR3 reads TGCAGTGCTGACAGGCGCTCCTACAATGAGCAGTTCTTC.

Of note for this clonotype: The junction differs from germline at one of its ends, possibly a read error. The V call is TRBV29-1, the J call TRBJ2-2, with 9 positions matching TRBD1. The CDR3 sequence is 15 residues long. CDR1 SQVTM and CDR2 ANQGSEA come from the germline V gene. DNA for the CDR3: TGCAGCGTTAGTGTTTTACAGGGGGCGACCGGGAAGCTGTTTTTT. Residues: CSVSVLQGATGKLFF.

The chain joins TRBV5-1 to TRBJ2-3, with 7 bases matching TRBD1. In germline, CDR1 is SGHRS, CDR2 YFSETQ. CDR3 length: 15 amino acids. V lost 4 bases and J lost 4; bases outside the gene matches: 9. DNA of the CDR3: TGCGCCAGCAGCGACAGGGATAGAAGCTCAGATACGCAGTATTTT. Encoded protein: CASSDRDRSSDTQYF.

Comments on this clonotype: Its ends do not fully match the called genes, so a read error is possible. The CDR3 is CASSSNRGHGGYTF. The CDR3 DNA reads as TGTGCCAGCAGCTCGAACAGGGGGCATGGTGGCTACACCTTT. The rearrangement uses TRBV7-2 and TRBJ1-2, with TRBD1 matching 9 bases. This CDR3 comprises 14 residues. From germline, CDR1 is SGHTA and CDR2 FQGNSA.

This chain joins TRBV4-3 and TRBJ2-7; the D gene is possibly TRBD2 (5 bases). This CDR3 contains 16 residues. Germline loops: CDR1 LGHNA, CDR2 YSLEER. V lost 0 bases, J lost 2 bases, and 14 bases lay in between. The CDR3: CASSQERDLGAYEQYF. CDR3 nucleotides: TGCGCCAGCAGCCAAGAGAGGGATCTTGGGGCCTACGAGCAGTACTTC.

This sequence joins TRBV7-2 and TRBJ2-1; no reliable D call. CDR1 is SGHTA and CDR2 is FQGNSA in the germline V gene. Trimming removed 2 bases at V and 0 bases at J, with 8 bases between. This CDR3 is 15 amino acids long. CDR3 in DNA: TGTGCCAGCAGCTTAAGGCCCTCCTCCTACAATGAGCAGTTCTTC. Protein sequence: CASSLRPSSYNEQFF.

This clonotype was seen once. CDR3 loop: CASSQGVGYHCEQYF. CDR3 nucleotide sequence: TGTGCCAGCAGCCAAGGGGTAGGCTACCACTGCGAGCAGTACTTC. The chain has TRBV3-1 and TRBJ2-7; D is undetermined. There are 15 residues in the CDR3. Germline V gives CDR1 LGHDT, CDR2 YNNKEL (reference sequence). Between the trimmed V and J ends, which lost 1 base and 6 bases, there was a span of 16 bases.

In this sample, this clonotype turned up many times. This chain joins TRBV28 and TRBJ1-2; D is unclear. Germline V gene sequence: CDR1 MDHEN, CDR2 SYDVKM. V shed 6 bases and J shed 4 bases, with 6 bases lying between them. The CDR3 sequence is 11 residues long. The CDR3 DNA reads as TGTGCCAGCAGGCAGTTCTATGGCTACACCTTC. The encoded protein is CASRQFYGYTF.

The chain carries TRBV20-1 and TRBJ1-5; no firm D call. V was cut by 6 bases and J by 9 bases, with 18 bases left in between. The germline V gene encodes CDR1 DFQATT and CDR2 SNEGSKA (reference sequence). The CDR3 consists of 13 residues. The DNA for the CDR3 is TGCAGTGCCTCCGGGCCCCCGGCAGGGCCCCAGCATTTT. Translated: CSASGPPAGPQHF.

This clonotype has a handful of counts. The V call is TRBV6-5, the J call TRBJ2-3; D unresolved. The germline V and J ends were trimmed by 9 bases and 0 bases, with 10 bases remaining between them. This CDR3 spans 13 amino acids. Germline CDR1 is MNHEY and CDR2 is SVGAGI. CDR3 protein: CASWARSTDTQYF. CDR3 coding DNA: TGTGCCAGTTGGGCCAGAAGCACAGATACGCAGTATTTT.

This clonotype was seen a handful of times. V usage is TRBV6-1 and J usage is TRBJ2-1; 9 bases line up with TRBD2. Germline loops: CDR1 MNHNS, CDR2 SASEGT. The CDR3 is made up of 17 amino acids. The V and J ends lost 10 bases and 3 bases, in that order; junction bases with no gene match: 16. The CDR3 sequence is CATAPSGGGAVYNEQFF. CDR3 in DNA: TGTGCCACCGCGCCCTCGGGCGGGGGGGCAGTCTACAATGAGCAGTTCTTC.

The chain has TRBV7-2 and TRBJ1-2; 7 nucleotides match TRBD1. The CDR3 totals 12 residues. The V gene end was trimmed by 5 bases and the J gene end by 10 bases; junction bases not matched to a gene: 7. Germline CDR1 and CDR2: SGHTA and FQGNSA. CDR3 residues: CASSKTGNDYTF. The CDR3 DNA follows: TGTGCCAGCAGCAAGACAGGGAATGACTACACCTTC.

This clonotype has more than one count but fewer than ten. The chain is built from TRBV12-3 or TRBV12-4 and TRBJ2-1; TRBD2 aligns across 10 bases. V was clipped by 6 bases and J by 4 bases; unmatched bases: 12. The CDR3 extends over 17 amino acids. CDR3 DNA: TGTGCCAGCAGCTTCCCGATTAGCGGGGGGCTATACAATGAGCAGTTCTTC. It specifies CASSFPISGGLYNEQFF.

This chain uses TRBV19 with TRBJ2-1; 9 bases match TRBD2. V dropped 3 bases and J dropped 1; count of bases not matched to a gene: 7. The CDR3 has 17 amino acids. CDR1 is LNHDA and CDR2 is SQIVND in the germline V gene (reference sequence). The CDR3 protein is CASSMSSGGISYNEQFF. The CDR3 bases are TGTGCCAGTAGTATGAGTAGCGGGGGAATATCCTACAATGAGCAGTTCTTC. The full variable domain, in which reference TRBV19 and TRBJ2-1 provide the parts outside the CDR3, is DGGITQSPKYLFRKEGQNVTLSCEQNLNHDAMYWYRQDPGQGLRLIYYSQIVNDFQKGDIAEGYSVSREKKESFPLTVTSAQKNPTAFYLCASSMSSGGISYNEQFFGPGTRLTVL.